These 10 T cell receptor beta chains came from one sample sequenced in a study of cytotoxic CD8 clonotypes in ibrutinib-treated CLL. Sequenced by immunoSEQ multiplex PCR; TCRdb stores in-frame clones only, minus some. The data show around 140,000 clones, 70% to 90% seen once. The input for sequencing was PBMCs, taken after 36 months of ibrutinib treatment. These receptors came from a human donor with chronic lymphocytic leukemia.

The chain has TRBV28 and TRBJ2-1, with D possibly TRBD2 on 6 matching bases. Trimming cost V 8 bases and J 6 bases, with 20 bases left between them. Germline V lookup: CDR1 MDHEN, CDR2 SYDVKM. This CDR3 contains 15 residues. The CDR3 loop reads CASGGEETPGNEQFF. CDR3 DNA: TGTGCCAGCGGCGGGGAGGAGACGCCCGGCAATGAGCAGTTCTTC. Complete variable domain (other parts from reference TRBV28 and TRBJ2-1): DVKVTQSSRYLVKRTGEKVFLECVQDMDHENMFWYRQDPGLGLRLIYFSYDVKMKEKGDIPEGYSVSREKKERFSLILESASTNQTSMYLCASGGEETPGNEQFFGPGTRLTVL.

This chain connects TRBV6-6 to TRBJ2-7; D might be TRBD2 (6 bases). The CDR3 is 12 residues long. V was trimmed by 6 bases and J by 2 bases, leaving 8 bases between them. Germline lookup yields CDR1 MNHNY and CDR2 SVGAGI (reference sequence). The CDR3 region has the DNA TGTGCCAGCAGCCGGGGGACCTACGAGCAGTACTTC. Protein: CASSRGTYEQYF.

The chain combines TRBV7-9 with TRBJ2-7; D may be TRBD2 (5 bases). From germline, CDR1 is SEHNR and CDR2 FQNEAQ (reference sequence). The ends were cut back, 6 bases at V and 5 bases at J, with 14 bases in the middle. The CDR3 loop spans 13 amino acids. The CDR3 spells CASRPVTGDEQYF. The CDR3 DNA reads as TGTGCCAGCAGGCCGGTAACCGGGGACGAGCAGTACTTC.

This chain links TRBV4-1 with TRBJ2-3, with 8 bases matching TRBD2. The CDR3 runs 14 residues. CDR1 is MGHRA, CDR2 YSYEKL, per germline. V gave up 3 bases and J gave up 6 bases; unmatched junction bases: 5. CDR3 protein: CASSQGLGGDTQYF. CDR3 in DNA: TGCGCCAGCAGCCAGGGACTAGGGGGGGATACGCAGTATTTT.

This chain uses TRBV29-1 with TRBJ2-7; D gene uncertain. V was clipped by 7 bases and J by 0 bases, with 7 bases between them. Germline V gene lookup returns CDR1 SQVTM and CDR2 ANQGSEA. This CDR3 spans 11 amino acids. The CDR3 sequence is CSGASSYEQYF. The DNA for the CDR3 is TGCAGCGGGGCGAGCTCCTACGAGCAGTACTTC.

This sequence joins TRBV27 and TRBJ2-7, with a weak D call TRBD2 (5 bases). V lost 5 bases, J lost 0 bases, and 14 bases lay in between. CDR1 and CDR2 from the germline V gene are MNHEY and SMNVEV (reference sequence). CDR3 length equals 15 residues. DNA for the CDR3: TGTGCCAGCAGTCAGAGCCTCGGGGTCTCCTACGAGCAGTACTTC. It codes for CASSQSLGVSYEQYF.

This chain joins TRBV29-1 and TRBJ2-7; the match to TRBD1 covers 12 bases. CDR3 size: 16 residues. The junction had 5 bases not matched to a gene; V was cut back by 0 bases and J by 2 bases. Germline values: CDR1 SQVTM, CDR2 ANQGSEA. CDR3 DNA sequence: TGCAGCGTTGAAGATTGGGGACAGGGGGCCCCCTACGAGCAGTACTTC. It specifies CSVEDWGQGAPYEQYF.

This chain joins TRBV20-1 and TRBJ1-2; D is undetermined. This CDR3 is built from 11 residues. The germline V gene has CDR1 DFQATT and CDR2 SNEGSKA (reference sequence). Deletions cut 1 base from V and 7 bases from J, with 7 bases between. The CDR3 coding sequence is TGCAGTGCTAGAGCCCCCGGTGGCTACACCTTC. Translated: CSARAPGGYTF.

This clone turned up a few times. The rearrangement uses TRBV18 and TRBJ2-2; 11 positions agree with TRBD2. The CDR3 covers 16 residues. With 7 bases clipped from V and 0 bases from J, the junction kept 4 bases outside the gene matches. CDR1 is KGHSH and CDR2 is LQKENI in the germline V gene. CDR3 loop: CASFGTSGPNTGELFF. The CDR3 bases are TGTGCCAGCTTCGGGACTAGCGGTCCGAACACCGGGGAGCTGTTTTTT.

The chain has TRBV5-1 and TRBJ1-2; 12 bases are a match to TRBD1. With 3 bases clipped from V and 7 bases from J, the junction kept 1 base outside the gene matches. This CDR3 comprises 13 residues. CDR1 is SGHRS and CDR2 is YFSETQ in the germline V gene. Here the CDR3 reads CASSWDRGLGYTF. For the CDR3, the DNA is TGCGCCAGCAGCTGGGACAGGGGGCTTGGCTACACCTTC. Supplemented by reference TRBV5-1 and TRBJ1-2, the full variable domain reads KAGVTQTPRYLIKTRGQQVTLSCSPISGHRSVSWYQQTPGQGLQFLFEYFSETQRNKGNFPGRFSGRQFSNSRSEMNVSTLELGDSALYLCASSWDRGLGYTFGSGTRLTVV.